Listed below are T cell receptor beta chains from one sample, sequenced in a study of cytomegalovirus exposure and HLA in healthy donors. Here immunoSEQ multiplex PCR was the method, and the copy in TCRdb shows in-frame clones only, minus some. Of approximately 110,000 clones listed, around two thirds are singletons. The sample taken for sequencing was PBMCs. These receptors all come from a man aged 25-40 years in good health and CMV-seropositive. Each CDR3 is given with its conserved first and last residue. The D gene is left open where the match is weak. Size is omitted from some rows. Given values are once, few, many or a class for expanded clones.

v_gene	d_gene	abundance	j_gene	CDR3nt	CDR3aa
TRBV7-9	.	.	TRBJ1-2	TGTTCCAGCAGCTTAGACAGAGGCTACACCTTC	CSSSLDRGYTF
TRBV6-4	TRBD2	once	TRBJ2-1	TGTGCCAGCAGTGACGGGGGGGGACCGTACAATGAGCAGTTCTTC	CASSDGGGPYNEQFF
TRBV15	.	.	TRBJ2-3	TGTGCCACCAGCAGAGGAGCCTCGGGCACAGATACGCAGTATTTT	CATSRGASGTDTQYF
TRBV4-1	.	.	TRBJ1-1	TGCGCCAGCAGATCACCAGGACAAATGAACACTGAAGCTTTCTTT	CASRSPGQMNTEAFF
TRBV7-9	TRBD1	.	TRBJ1-4	TGTGCCAGCAGCCCTGGGACAGGGCGGGAAGAAAAACTGTTTTTT	CASSPGTGREEKLFF
TRBV4-2	.	.	TRBJ1-2	TGTGCCAGCAGCCAAGTAACCCCCGACAGCTACACCTTC	CASSQVTPDSYTF
TRBV7-8	.	.	TRBJ1-1	TGTGCCAGCAGACCACGGGGGACTGAAGCTTTCTTT	CASRPRGTEAFF
TRBV9	.	.	TRBJ1-1	TGTGCCAGCAGTTTGACACCCCAGAACACTGAAGCTTTCTTT	CASSLTPQNTEAFF
TRBV7-3	TRBD1	.	TRBJ2-3	TGTGCCAGCAGCCCCGGGACAGCTAGCACAGATACGCAGTATTTT	CASSPGTASTDTQYF
TRBV5-1	.	.	TRBJ1-1	TGCGCCAGCAGCTTGCGCAGGGGGAACACTGAAGCTTTCTTT	CASSLRRGNTEAFF
TRBV19	.	.	TRBJ1-5	TGTGCCAGTAGCCCGCGGGCGGTTTTTTATAGCAATCAGCCCCAGCATTTT	CASSPRAVFYSNQPQHF
TRBV2	TRBD1	.	TRBJ2-5	TGTGCCAGCACGATACAGGGGGCTGGAGAGACCCAGTACTTC	CASTIQGAGETQYF
TRBV5-1	.	.	TRBJ1-5	TGCGCCAGCAGACCTGGACAGAGCAATCAGCCCCAGCATTTT	CASRPGQSNQPQHF
TRBV10-3	.	.	TRBJ2-7	TGTGCCATCAGTGGGGCAGCCTTGGAGCAGTACTTC	CAISGAALEQYF
TRBV5-1	.	few	TRBJ2-3	TGCGCCAGCAGCGGGCTAATTAGCACAGATACGCAGTATTTT	CASSGLISTDTQYF
TRBV15	TRBD2	.	TRBJ2-7	TGTGCCACCAGCAGGGCGGGAGGGCGCGAGCAGTACTTC	CATSRAGGREQYF
TRBV6-6	.	.	TRBJ2-7	TGTGCCAGCAGTCCAAGGAGGGCTGTCGAGCAGTACTTC	CASSPRRAVEQYF
TRBV6-1	.	.	TRBJ2-3	TGTGCCAGCAGTGAAACTAGCCCCCGTACAGATACGCAGTATTTT	CASSETSPRTDTQYF
TRBV6-5	.	.	TRBJ1-1	TGTGCCAGCAGTTACTCGACATCAGGGGACCACACTGAAGCTTTCTTT	CASSYSTSGDHTEAFF
TRBV10-1	TRBD1	few	TRBJ2-7	TGCGCCAGCAGTGAGGGGACAGGGGGGTCCTACGAGCAGTACTTC	CASSEGTGGSYEQYF
TRBV27	TRBD2	.	TRBJ2-7	TGTGCCAGCAGTTCCGGACTAGCGGGGGGGCAAGAGCAGTACTTC	CASSSGLAGGQEQYF
TRBV27	TRBD1	.	TRBJ2-7	TGTGCCAGCAGTTGGGGACAGGGGGGCTACGAGCAGTACTTC	CASSWGQGGYEQYF
TRBV7-9	.	few	TRBJ1-6	TGTGCCAGCAGCTTGGTTCAATCTTTCGGTAATTCACCCCTCCACTTT	CASSLVQSFGNSPLHF
TRBV4-1	.	.	TRBJ1-4	TGCGCCAGCAGCCAGGGGAGTGCGAGGACTAATGAAAAACTGTTTTTT	CASSQGSARTNEKLFF
TRBV6-1	TRBD1	.	TRBJ2-3	TGTGCCAGCAGCACAACAGGACAGGGTTCGGATACGCAGTATTTT	CASSTTGQGSDTQYF
TRBV7-6	TRBD1	few	TRBJ1-1	TGTGCCAGCAGCCCTCAGGGGGGGAACACTGAAGCTTTCTTT	CASSPQGGNTEAFF
TRBV5-1	TRBD1	.	TRBJ2-7	TGCGCCAGCAGCTTGGGTGGGACAGGGGTCTACGAGCAGTACTTC	CASSLGGTGVYEQYF
TRBV15	TRBD2	.	TRBJ2-4	TGTGCCACCAGCAGAGCTTGGGGACTAGCCGACATTCAGTACTTC	CATSRAWGLADIQYF
TRBV2	.	few	TRBJ1-1	TGTGCCAGCAGTTCCCAGGGGACCCGTGGGACTGAAGCTTTCTTT	CASSSQGTRGTEAFF
TRBV4-1	.	.	TRBJ2-3	TGCGCCAGCAGCCAAGGACCCCGGGGCACAGATACGCAGTATTTT	CASSQGPRGTDTQYF
TRBV15	.	few	TRBJ1-3	TGTGCCACCAGCAGGGACAGTCCTAACTCTGGAAACACCATATATTTT	CATSRDSPNSGNTIYF
TRBV7-2	.	few	TRBJ2-3	TGTGCCAGCAGCTCCAGGGCGGATACGCAGTATTTT	CASSSRADTQYF
TRBV5-1	.	.	TRBJ1-4	TGCGCCAGCAGTTCCCGGGAGGGCGGCGAAAAACTGTTTTTT	CASSSREGGEKLFF
TRBV10-3	TRBD2	.	TRBJ2-1	TGTGCCATCAGTGAGGCTAGCGGGGGACGGGAGCAGTTCTTC	CAISEASGGREQFF
TRBV5-1	TRBD2	few	TRBJ2-1	TGCGCCAGCAGCTTGGTAGCGGGGTCCTACAATGAGCAGTTCTTC	CASSLVAGSYNEQFF
TRBV6-5	.	few	TRBJ2-3	TGTGCCAGCAGTTACAGGACATTAACAGATACGCAGTATTTT	CASSYRTLTDTQYF
TRBV6-5	.	.	TRBJ2-3	TGTGCCAGCAGGGACTGGGGTACTAGCACAGATACGCAGTATTTT	CASRDWGTSTDTQYF
TRBV7-2	TRBD2	few	TRBJ2-7	TGTGCCAGCAGCTTAGTGGGGACTAGCGGGGGGGCTTACGAGCAGTACTTC	CASSLVGTSGGAYEQYF
TRBV6-7	TRBD1	.	TRBJ1-1	TGTGCCAGCAGTCCTAGAAATGACAGGGTGCGCACTGAAGCTTTCTTT	CASSPRNDRVRTEAFF
TRBV4-1	.	.	TRBJ1-5	TGCGCCAGCAGCCAACTCCCGAGCAATCAGCCCCAGCATTTT	CASSQLPSNQPQHF
TRBV6-5	.	once	TRBJ1-3	TGTGCCAGTCCCCGTCCCTCTGGAAACACCATATATTTT	CASPRPSGNTIYF
TRBV4-2	TRBD2	.	TRBJ2-7	TGTGCCAGCAGCCAAGACCCGACTAGCGGGGGGAGCTCCTACGAGCAGTACTTC	CASSQDPTSGGSSYEQYF
TRBV19	TRBD2	.	TRBJ2-1	TGTGCCAGTAGTGCTAGCGGGGGGGCGCATGAGCAGTTCTTC	CASSASGGAHEQFF
TRBV11-2	TRBD1	few	TRBJ2-3	TGTGCCAGCAGCAGTGGGACAGGCACAGATACGCAGTATTTT	CASSSGTGTDTQYF
TRBV9	.	.	TRBJ2-3	TGTGCCAGCAGCGTAGGTGGGGCCGGGACAGATACGCAGTATTTT	CASSVGGAGTDTQYF
TRBV4-1	TRBD2	once	TRBJ2-7	TGCGCCAGCAGCAGACTAGCGGGAGATTTCGGGCAGTACTTC	CASSRLAGDFGQYF
TRBV13	.	.	TRBJ2-3	TGTGCCAGCAGCTTAGGACTAGAAAGCACAGATACGCAGTATTTT	CASSLGLESTDTQYF
TRBV30	TRBD2	.	TRBJ2-3	TGTGCCTGGAGTAGGGCTAGCGGGAGCACAGATACGCAGTATTTT	CAWSRASGSTDTQYF
TRBV6-1	TRBD2	.	TRBJ2-1	TGTGCCAGCAGCCCTACCTGGCGGGGGGGTAATGAGCAGTTCTTC	CASSPTWRGGNEQFF
TRBV4-1	TRBD1	.	TRBJ2-1	TGCGCCAGCAGCAAACCGACAGGGTTCAATGAGCAGTTCTTC	CASSKPTGFNEQFF
TRBV2	.	.	TRBJ2-7	TGTGCCAGCAGTGAAGTTTGGGGTGGGAGCGAGCAGTACTTC	CASSEVWGGSEQYF
TRBV4-1	TRBD1	.	TRBJ2-7	TGCGCCAGCAGCCAAGCTCACAGGGGCTACGAGCAGTACTTC	CASSQAHRGYEQYF